This T cell receptor (beta chain) was recovered during a study of T cell repertoires in cytomegalovirus infection. Overall study context: Evidence of both CMV infection and a matching HLA type came from public TCR beta signatures. Study findings and constraints: It was HLA-C-restricted CMV-specific TCR beta clonotypes that dominated the response ex vivo.

Trimming cost V 2 bases and J 2 bases; bases outside gene matches: 7. The CDR3 sequence is 16 residues long. This clonotype has just a few counts. Antigen specificity is unknown. TCRdb recomputed calls from the reads with MiXCR, one row per CDR3 protein. Found here are about a million distinct CDR3 sequences, 25% to 40% of them singletons; the top ten hold 13%. The source was cultured CD8+ T cells from PBMCs, collected from culture after CMV antigen stimulation. The sequence came from a human donor in good health (CMV status not recorded). Some clones in this sample may be carry-over from other donors' samples. J is TRBJ1-2 and V is TRBV12-3 or TRBV12-4; TRBD1 matches at 8 bases. CDR3 DNA: TGTGCCAGCAGTTTATTGCCGGGACAGGCGAACTATGGCTACACCTTC. Translated, it gives CASSLLPGQANYGYTF.